This TCR beta chain was sequenced in a study of T-cell memory formation after mild COVID-19. V was pared by 2 bases and J by 5 bases, with 17 bases between. The CDR3 is 16 residues long. CDR1 is MNHEY, CDR2 SVGEGT, per germline. This clonotype has at least ten counts. TCRdb fed the 5' RACE reads into MiXCR, producing one record per CDR3 protein. The table shows 7,000 or so distinct CDR3 sequences, with approximately 32% occurring only once. The source is an adult woman who had mild COVID-19 (a few samples of this study predate the infection). Cell type and time point are not known. The sample was PBMCs or a T cell subset sorted from them (not recorded which). The chain recombines TRBV6-2 or TRBV6-3 with TRBJ2-3; tentatively, D is TRBD2 (6 bases). The DNA of the CDR3 is TGTGCCAGCAGTTACGTCCTATGGACTAACCGAGATACGCAGTATTTT. Protein: CASSYVLWTNRDTQYF.